The clone carrying this TCR beta chain showed up many times. Its antigen is currently unknown. The sample is drawn from a study of neurological immune-mediated disorders. As to time point: longitudinal time-point 2. The junction had 6 bases not matched to a gene; V was cut back by 8 bases and J by 6 bases. CDR3 length: 13 residues. CDR1 is DFQATT, CDR2 SNEGSKA, per germline (reference sequence). Synthesis of cDNA was accomplished via 5'RACE employing 10-nucleotide random UMIs. Sequencing of 15-18 subjects in each run yielded over 190 million TCR-beta sequences. TCRdb used MiXCR to reprocess the 5' RACE reads, holding one entry per CDR3 protein. The sample holds roughly 98,000 distinct CDR3 sequences, over 10% seen once. Broader study findings: CDR3 amino acid sequences of expanded clones were not shared across subjects, a result suggesting private repertoires in all groups. HTLV-1-associated myelopathy displayed the greatest TCR clonal expansion, and multiple sclerosis exhibited the smallest, lower than that of healthy controls.

The sample comprised PBMCs. The gene calls are TRBV20-1 and TRBJ2-1; 11 bases line up with TRBD2. The sequence was collected from a female donor with HTLV-1-associated myelopathy (HAM/TSP). The CDR3 protein is CSWASGGFNEQFF. CDR3 in DNA: TGCAGTTGGGCTAGCGGGGGGTTCAATGAGCAGTTCTTC.